This T cell receptor beta chain was retrieved from a study of PD-L1 blockade in urothelial cancer. Turning to the study itself: Blood analysis took place 3 weeks (second dose) and 6 weeks after treatment start.

Described time point: pretreatment peripheral blood. Enrolled patients showed locally advanced or metastatic urothelial carcinoma. Sequencing was performed with immunoSEQ multiplex PCR; in TCRdb, only in-frame clones are kept and a portion is missing. This sample has about 74,000 clones, with 85% to 90% found just once. The CDR3 runs to 16 residues. V shed 6 bases, J shed 0 bases, and the junction held 8 bases outside the gene matches. Germline V gene sequence: CDR1 MNHEY, CDR2 SMNVEV (reference sequence). The genes are TRBV27 and TRBJ2-1, with 7 bases aligning to TRBD1. The sample in question was PBMCs, obtained around atezolizumab (anti-PD-L1) treatment. The TCR originated in a man between 65 and 79 years old with urothelial cancer. The CDR3 reads CASRATGVSSYNEQFF. CDR3 DNA sequence: TGTGCCAGCAGAGCTACAGGGGTCAGCTCCTACAATGAGCAGTTCTTC.